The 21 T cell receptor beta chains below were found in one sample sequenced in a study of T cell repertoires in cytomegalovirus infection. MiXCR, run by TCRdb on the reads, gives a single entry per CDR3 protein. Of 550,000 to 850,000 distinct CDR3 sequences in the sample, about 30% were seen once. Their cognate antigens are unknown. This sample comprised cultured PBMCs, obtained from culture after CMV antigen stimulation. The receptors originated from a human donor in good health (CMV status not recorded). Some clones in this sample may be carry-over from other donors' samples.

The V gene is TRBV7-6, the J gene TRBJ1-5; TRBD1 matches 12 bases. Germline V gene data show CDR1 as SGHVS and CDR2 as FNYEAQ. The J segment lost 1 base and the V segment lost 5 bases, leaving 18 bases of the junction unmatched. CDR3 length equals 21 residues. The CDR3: CASSTPGQGAQHDGSNQPQHF. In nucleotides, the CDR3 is TGTGCCAGCAGCACCCCGGGACAGGGGGCGCAGCATGATGGGAGCAATCAGCCCCAGCATTTT.

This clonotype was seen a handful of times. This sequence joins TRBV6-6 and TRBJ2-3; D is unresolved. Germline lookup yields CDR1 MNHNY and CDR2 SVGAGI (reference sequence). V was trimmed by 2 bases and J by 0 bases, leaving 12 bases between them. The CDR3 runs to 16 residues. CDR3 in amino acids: CASSYPTFTSTDTQYF. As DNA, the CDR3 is TGTGCCAGCAGTTACCCTACCTTTACTAGCACAGATACGCAGTATTTT.

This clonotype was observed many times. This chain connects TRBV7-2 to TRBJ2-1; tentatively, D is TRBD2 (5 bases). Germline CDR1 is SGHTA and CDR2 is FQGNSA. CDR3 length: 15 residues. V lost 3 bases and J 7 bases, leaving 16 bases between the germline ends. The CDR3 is CASSFTAGSMNEQFF. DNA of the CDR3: TGTGCCAGCAGCTTTACAGCTGGGAGTATGAATGAGCAGTTCTTC.

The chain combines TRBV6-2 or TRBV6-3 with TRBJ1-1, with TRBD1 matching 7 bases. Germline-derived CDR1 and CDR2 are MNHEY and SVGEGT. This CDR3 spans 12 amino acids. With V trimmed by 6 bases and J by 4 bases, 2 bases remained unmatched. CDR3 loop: CASRTGFTEAFF. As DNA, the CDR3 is TGTGCCAGCAGGACAGGGTTCACTGAAGCTTTCTTT.

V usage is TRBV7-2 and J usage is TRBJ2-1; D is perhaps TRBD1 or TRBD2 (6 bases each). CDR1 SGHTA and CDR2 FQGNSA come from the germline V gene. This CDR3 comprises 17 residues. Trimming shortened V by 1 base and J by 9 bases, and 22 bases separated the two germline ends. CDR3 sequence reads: CASSLEGAGHVIREQFF. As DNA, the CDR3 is TGTGCCAGCAGCTTAGAGGGTGCGGGACACGTGATCCGTGAGCAGTTCTTC.

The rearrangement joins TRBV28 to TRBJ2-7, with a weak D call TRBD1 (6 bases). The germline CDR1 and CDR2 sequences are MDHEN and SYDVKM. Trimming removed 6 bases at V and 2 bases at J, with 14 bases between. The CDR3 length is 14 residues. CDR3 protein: CASRQTGSTYEQYF. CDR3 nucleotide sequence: TGTGCCAGCAGACAAACAGGGAGTACCTACGAGCAGTACTTC.

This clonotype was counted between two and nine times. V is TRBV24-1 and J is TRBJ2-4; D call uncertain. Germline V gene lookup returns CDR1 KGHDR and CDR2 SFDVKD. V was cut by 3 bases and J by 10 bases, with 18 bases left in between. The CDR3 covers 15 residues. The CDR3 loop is CATSDTRDWFGIQYF. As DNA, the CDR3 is TGTGCCACCAGTGATACCCGCGACTGGTTTGGGATTCAGTACTTC.

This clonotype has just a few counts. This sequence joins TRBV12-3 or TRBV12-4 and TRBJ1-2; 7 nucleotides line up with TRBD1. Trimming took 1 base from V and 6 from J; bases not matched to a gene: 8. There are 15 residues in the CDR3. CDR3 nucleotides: TGTGCCAGCAGTTTAGTCCTGACAGGGTACCATGGCTACACCTTC. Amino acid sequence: CASSLVLTGYHGYTF.

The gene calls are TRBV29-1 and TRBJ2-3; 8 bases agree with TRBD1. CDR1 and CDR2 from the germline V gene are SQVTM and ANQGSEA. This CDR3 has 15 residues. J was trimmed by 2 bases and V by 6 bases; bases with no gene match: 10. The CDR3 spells CSVDRTGWDTDTQYF. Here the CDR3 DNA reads TGCAGCGTGGACCGGACAGGGTGGGACACAGATACGCAGTATTTT.

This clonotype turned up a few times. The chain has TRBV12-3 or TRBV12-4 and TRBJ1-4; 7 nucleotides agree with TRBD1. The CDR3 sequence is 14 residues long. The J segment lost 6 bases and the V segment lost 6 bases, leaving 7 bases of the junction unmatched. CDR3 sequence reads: CASRPTGTDEKLFF. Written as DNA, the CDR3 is TGTGCCAGCAGACCGACAGGGACAGATGAAAAACTGTTTTTT.

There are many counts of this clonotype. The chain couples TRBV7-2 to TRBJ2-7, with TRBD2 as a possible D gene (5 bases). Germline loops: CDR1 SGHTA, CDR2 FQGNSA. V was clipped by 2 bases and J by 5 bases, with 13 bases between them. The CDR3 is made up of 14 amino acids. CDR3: CASSLTRQRDEQYF. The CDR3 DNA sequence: TGTGCCAGCAGCTTAACGCGGCAGAGGGACGAGCAGTACTTC. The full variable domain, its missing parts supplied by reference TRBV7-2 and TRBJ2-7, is GAGVSQSPSNKVTEKGKDVELRCDPISGHTALYWYRQSLGQGLEFLIYFQGNSAPDKSGLPSDRFSAERTGGSVSTLTIQRTQQEDSAVYLCASSLTRQRDEQYFGPGTRLTVT.

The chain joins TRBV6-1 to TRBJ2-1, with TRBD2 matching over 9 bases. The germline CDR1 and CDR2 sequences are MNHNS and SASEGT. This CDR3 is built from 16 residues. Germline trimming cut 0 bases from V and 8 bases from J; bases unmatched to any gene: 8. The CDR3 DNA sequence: TGTGCCAGCAGTGAAGCGCTCGCGGGGGGGCTAGATGAGCAGTTCTTC. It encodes CASSEALAGGLDEQFF.

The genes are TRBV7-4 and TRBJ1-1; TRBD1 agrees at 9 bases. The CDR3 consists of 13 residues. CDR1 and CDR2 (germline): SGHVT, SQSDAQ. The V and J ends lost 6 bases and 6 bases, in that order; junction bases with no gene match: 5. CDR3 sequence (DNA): TGTGCCAGCAGACCCGGGACAGGGTCTGAAGCTTTCTTT. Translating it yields CASRPGTGSEAFF.

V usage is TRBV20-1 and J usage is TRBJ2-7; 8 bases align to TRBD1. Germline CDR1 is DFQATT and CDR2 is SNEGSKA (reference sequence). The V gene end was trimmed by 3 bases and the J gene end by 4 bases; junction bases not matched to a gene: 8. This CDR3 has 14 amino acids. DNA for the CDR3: TGCAGTGCTAGTAAAGGACAGGGCCCGTACGAGCAGTACTTC. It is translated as CSASKGQGPYEQYF.

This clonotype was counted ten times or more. The CDR3 reads CASSLGLLVGTQYF. CDR3 in DNA: TGTGCCAGCAGCTTAGGCCTACTGGTCGGTACGCAGTATTTT. V gene TRBV7-2 combines with J gene TRBJ2-3; D is uncertain. Per germline, CDR1 SGHTA and CDR2 FQGNSA. V shed 1 base and J shed 8 bases, with 13 bases lying between them. This CDR3 is 14 amino acids long.

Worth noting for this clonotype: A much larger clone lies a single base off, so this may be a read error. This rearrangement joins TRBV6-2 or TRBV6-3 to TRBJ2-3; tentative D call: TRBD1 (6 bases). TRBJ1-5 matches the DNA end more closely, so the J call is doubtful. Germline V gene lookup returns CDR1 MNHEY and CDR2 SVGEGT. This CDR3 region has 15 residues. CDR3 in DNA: TGTGCCAGCAGTTACTACACCCCAGGGGCAGATACGCAGCATTTT. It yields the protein CASSYYTPGADTQHF.

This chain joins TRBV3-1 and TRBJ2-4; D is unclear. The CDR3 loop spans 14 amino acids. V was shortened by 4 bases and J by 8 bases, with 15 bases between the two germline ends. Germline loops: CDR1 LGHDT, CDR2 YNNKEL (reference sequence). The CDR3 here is CASSPSVARDIQYF. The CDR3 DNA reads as TGTGCCAGCAGCCCCTCCGTAGCCAGAGACATTCAGTACTTC. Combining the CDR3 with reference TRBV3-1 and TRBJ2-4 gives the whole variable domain DTAVSQTPKYLVTQMGNDKSIKCEQNLGHDTMYWYKQDSKKFLKIMFSYNNKELIINETVPNRFSPKSPDKAHLNLHINSLELGDSAVYFCASSPSVARDIQYFGAGTRLSVL.

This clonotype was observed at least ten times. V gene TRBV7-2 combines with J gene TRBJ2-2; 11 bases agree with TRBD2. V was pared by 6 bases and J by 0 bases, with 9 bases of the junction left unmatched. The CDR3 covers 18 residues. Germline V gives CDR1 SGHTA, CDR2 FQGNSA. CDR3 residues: CASRPTSGADTNTGELFF. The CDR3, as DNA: TGTGCCAGCAGGCCGACTAGCGGGGCGGATACGAACACCGGGGAGCTGTTTTTT.

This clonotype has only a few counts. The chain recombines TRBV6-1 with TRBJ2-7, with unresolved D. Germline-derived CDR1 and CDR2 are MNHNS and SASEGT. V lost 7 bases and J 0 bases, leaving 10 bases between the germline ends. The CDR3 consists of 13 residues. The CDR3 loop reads CASTPAPSYEQYF. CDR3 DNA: TGTGCCAGCACCCCAGCACCCTCCTACGAGCAGTACTTC.

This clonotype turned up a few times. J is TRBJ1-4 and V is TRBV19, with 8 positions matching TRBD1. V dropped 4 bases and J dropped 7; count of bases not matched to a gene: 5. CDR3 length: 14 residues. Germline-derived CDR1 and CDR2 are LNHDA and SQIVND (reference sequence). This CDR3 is CASSTRQGREKLFF. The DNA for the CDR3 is TGTGCCAGTAGTACTCGACAGGGGCGTGAAAAACTGTTTTTT.

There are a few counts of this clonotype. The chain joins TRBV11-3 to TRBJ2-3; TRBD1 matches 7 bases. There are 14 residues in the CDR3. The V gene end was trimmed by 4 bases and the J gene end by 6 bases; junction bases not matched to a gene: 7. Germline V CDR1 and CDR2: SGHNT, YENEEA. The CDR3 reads CASSSGGPTDTQYF. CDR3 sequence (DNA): TGTGCCAGCAGCTCAGGGGGACCCACGGATACGCAGTATTTT. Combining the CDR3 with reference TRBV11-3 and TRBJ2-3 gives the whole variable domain EAGVVQSPRYKIIEKKQPVAFWCNPISGHNTLYWYLQNLGQGPELLIRYENEEAVDDSQLPKDRFSAERLKGVDSTLKIQPAELGDSAVYLCASSSGGPTDTQYFGPGTRLTVL.